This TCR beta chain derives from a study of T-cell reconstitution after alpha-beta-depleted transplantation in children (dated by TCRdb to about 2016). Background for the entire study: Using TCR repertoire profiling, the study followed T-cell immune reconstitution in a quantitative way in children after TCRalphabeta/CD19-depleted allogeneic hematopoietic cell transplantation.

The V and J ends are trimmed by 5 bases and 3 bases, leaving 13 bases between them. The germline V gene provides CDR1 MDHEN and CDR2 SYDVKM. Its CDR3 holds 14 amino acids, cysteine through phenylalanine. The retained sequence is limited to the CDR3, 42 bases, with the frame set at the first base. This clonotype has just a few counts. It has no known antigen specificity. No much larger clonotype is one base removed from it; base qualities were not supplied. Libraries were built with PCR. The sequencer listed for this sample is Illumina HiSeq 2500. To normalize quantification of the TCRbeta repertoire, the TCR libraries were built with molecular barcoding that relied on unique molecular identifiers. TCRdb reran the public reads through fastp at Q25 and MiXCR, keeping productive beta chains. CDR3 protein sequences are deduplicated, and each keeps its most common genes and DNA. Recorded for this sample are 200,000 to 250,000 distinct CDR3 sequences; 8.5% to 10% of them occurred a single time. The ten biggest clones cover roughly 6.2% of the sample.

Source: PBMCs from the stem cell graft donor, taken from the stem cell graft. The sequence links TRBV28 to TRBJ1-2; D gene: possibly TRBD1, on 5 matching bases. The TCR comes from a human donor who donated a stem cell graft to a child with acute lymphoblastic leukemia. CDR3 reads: CASSHITGDYGYTF. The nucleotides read TGTGCCAGCAGTCATATTACAGGAGACTATGGCTACACCTTC.